The clone carrying this TCR beta chain was counted many times. Its antigen is unidentified. This sample stems from a study of metastatic and nonmetastatic thyroid tumors. Overall study context: Both malignant and benign thyroid patients supplied peripheral blood and tumor or nodule tissue samples, across which the repertoires of these patients were then compared. Study results and caveats: Malignant tumors reportedly showed significantly higher TCR beta diversity than benign nodules in both blood and tumor.

With 4 bases removed from V and 3 bases from J, the gap between germline ends came to 14 bases. The CDR3 has 14 residues. Germline lookup yields CDR1 SGHRS and CDR2 YFSETQ. TCRdb reanalyzed the PCR reads via MiXCR. The sample lists some 39,000 clones, about 15% occurring once. Among the patients, none had received any treatment before thyroid surgery. The sequencing sample was made of blood. The chain carries TRBV5-1 and TRBJ2-7; unclear D gene. This clonotype originated in a female donor with papillary thyroid cancer or a benign thyroid nodule (not recorded which). Some clones in this sample may be carry-over from other donors' samples. CDR3 in amino acids: CASSLKPPSYEQYF. The CDR3 coding sequence is TGCGCCAGCAGCCTTAAACCACCGAGCTACGAGCAGTACTTC.